These 23 T cell receptor beta chains share one sample of origin, sequenced in a study of identical twins. MiXCR, applied by TCRdb to the 5' RACE reads, yields one record per CDR3 protein. The table shows approximately 600,000 distinct CDR3 sequences, with approximately 9.6% occurring only once. The same sample was also studied in work on yellow fever vaccine responses in identical twins.

Specimen: PBMCs. The receptors here all came from a woman younger than 30 in good health.

J is TRBJ2-7 and V is TRBV7-9; no firm D call. V lost 6 bases and J 6 bases, leaving 15 bases between the germline ends. The CDR3 is 13 amino acids. CDR1 and CDR2 from the germline V gene are SEHNR and FQNEAQ (reference sequence). This chain's CDR3 is CASSSGPATEQYF. CDR3 bases: TGTGCCAGCAGTTCGGGCCCCGCCACCGAGCAGTACTTC. The full variable domain, its missing parts supplied by reference TRBV7-9 and TRBJ2-7, is DTGVSQNPRHKITKRGQNVTFRCDPISEHNRLYWYRQTLGQGPEFLTYFQNEAQLEKSRLLSDRFSAERPKGSFSTLEIQRTEQGDSAMYLCASSSGPATEQYFGPGTRLTVT.

The chain links TRBV18 to TRBJ2-7, with 8 bases that match TRBD2. The CDR3 extends over 14 amino acids. V was pared by 6 bases and J by 4 bases, with 8 bases of the junction left unmatched. Germline V lookup: CDR1 KGHSH, CDR2 LQKENI. In DNA, the CDR3 is TGTGCCAGCTCCGCGGGACTAGAGGGTTACGAGCAGTACTTC. This sequence encodes CASSAGLEGYEQYF.

The rearrangement joins TRBV6-1 to TRBJ2-7, with D tentatively TRBD2 (6 bases). This CDR3 is 16 amino acids long. The germline V gene has CDR1 MNHNS and CDR2 SASEGT. The V end lost 2 bases, the J end lost 3 bases, and 17 bases lay between the germline ends. The CDR3 region is CASSESLGRELYEQYF. Here the CDR3 DNA reads TGTGCCAGCAGTGAAAGTCTAGGGCGGGAACTCTACGAGCAGTACTTC.

The rearrangement uses TRBV12-3 or TRBV12-4 and TRBJ2-5; D not resolved. CDR3 length: 14 residues. V was clipped by 6 bases and J by 1 base, with 12 bases between them. The CDR3 coding sequence is TGTGCCAGCAGCCCCGACATAAGCCAAGAGACCCAGTACTTC. Encoded protein: CASSPDISQETQYF.

This clonotype showed up just a few times. The chain links TRBV20-1 to TRBJ2-3; D not certain. Germline CDR1 and CDR2: DFQATT and SNEGSKA (reference sequence). This CDR3 is built from 14 residues. Trimming took 2 bases from V and 5 from J, leaving 14 bases between them. CDR3 coding DNA: TGCAGTGCTAGATTCGCAACATCTCGAGATACGCAGTATTTT. Translating it yields CSARFATSRDTQYF.

This clonotype has a count of ten or more. The V call is TRBV29-1, the J call TRBJ2-1, with 7 bases matching TRBD1. This CDR3 has 14 amino acids. Losses at the gene ends were 6 bases for V and 2 bases for J; bases not matched to a gene: 7. CDR1 is SQVTM, CDR2 ANQGSEA, per germline. The CDR3 protein is CSVVDRDTYNEQFF. CDR3 DNA sequence: TGCAGCGTCGTTGACAGGGATACCTACAATGAGCAGTTCTTC.

This clonotype showed up many times. This chain uses TRBV4-3 with TRBJ2-1; D is uncertain. The CDR3 loop spans 13 amino acids. Germline values: CDR1 LGHNA, CDR2 YSLEER. Trimming removed 0 bases at V and 6 bases at J, with 6 bases between. CDR3 loop: CASSQENSNEQFF. For the CDR3, the DNA is TGCGCCAGCAGCCAAGAAAACAGCAATGAGCAGTTCTTC.

This clonotype was seen a few times. A much larger clone lies a single base off, so this may be a read error. V and J are TRBV6-5 and TRBJ2-7; a weak D match, TRBD1 (6 bases). Looked up from germline, CDR1 is MNHEY and CDR2 is SVGAGI. V lost 2 bases to trimming and J lost 1 base, with 9 bases between them. This CDR3 is 14 amino acids long. For the CDR3, the DNA is TGTGCCAGCAGTTACCCGACAGGTTCCTACGAGCAGTACTTC. Its translation is CASSYPTGSYEQYF.

At least ten counts were recorded for this clonotype. The rearrangement joins TRBV9 to TRBJ1-2, with TRBD1 matching 10 bases. V shed 0 bases and J 4 bases; nucleotides not matched to a gene: 3. The CDR3 has 15 amino acids. The germline gives CDR1 SGDLS, CDR2 YYNGEE. The CDR3 nucleotides are TGTGCCAGCAGCGTAGGGGACAGGGGAGGCTATGGCTACACCTTC. Protein: CASSVGDRGGYGYTF.

This clonotype was recorded a few times. V is TRBV4-3 and J is TRBJ2-3; D possibly corresponds to TRBD2 (5 bases). CDR1 is LGHNA, CDR2 YSLEER, per germline. CDR3 size: 16 residues. Trimming pared 0 bases from V and 1 base from J, leaving 11 bases between. CDR3 in amino acids: CASSQDGVGGTDTQYF. The DNA of the CDR3 is TGCGCCAGCAGCCAAGATGGGGTCGGGGGCACAGATACGCAGTATTTT.

The DNA of the CDR3 is TGTGCCAGCAGCTTAGCTCGGCCGGGATTGTCAGAGACCCAGTACTTC. This gives the protein CASSLARPGLSETQYF. This chain uses TRBV7-9 with TRBJ2-5; a possible D gene is TRBD2 (5 bases). The length of the CDR3 is 16 residues. Trimming shortened V by 0 bases and J by 4 bases, and 15 bases separated the two germline ends. The germline CDR1 and CDR2 sequences are SEHNR and FQNEAQ (reference sequence).

V and J are TRBV11-3 and TRBJ2-7, with 10 bases matching TRBD2. Germline CDR1 is SGHNT and CDR2 is YENEEA. The CDR3 length is 13 residues. The V and J ends lost 8 bases and 6 bases, in that order; junction bases with no gene match: 7. The CDR3 DNA is TGTGCCAGCTCCGGGACTAGCGTTCGCGAGCAGTACTTC. Encoded protein: CASSGTSVREQYF. Drawing the rest from reference TRBV11-3 and TRBJ2-7, the complete variable domain is EAGVVQSPRYKIIEKKQPVAFWCNPISGHNTLYWYLQNLGQGPELLIRYENEEAVDDSQLPKDRFSAERLKGVDSTLKIQPAELGDSAVYLCASSGTSVREQYFGPGTRLTVT.

The chain is built from TRBV5-1 and TRBJ2-1; 10 bases match TRBD2. The ends lost 0 bases at V and 4 bases at J; junction bases unmatched: 4. This CDR3 comprises 16 residues. The germline CDR1 and CDR2 sequences are SGHRS and YFSETQ. DNA of the CDR3: TGCGCCAGCAGCTTGGACGGGACTAGCGAGTACAATGAGCAGTTCTTC. Protein product: CASSLDGTSEYNEQFF.

This clonotype showed up just a few times. The chain joins TRBV2 to TRBJ1-2; possibly TRBD1 for D (5 bases). Trimming removed 5 bases from V and 7 bases from J, with 17 bases in between. The length of the CDR3 is 14 residues. Germline CDR1 reads SNHLY; CDR2 reads FYNNEI. In DNA form, the CDR3 reads TGTGCCAGCAGTCTTCTTGGGGAGGGACGTGGCTACACCTTC. Its protein product is CASSLLGEGRGYTF.

This chain connects TRBV5-5 to TRBJ2-6; D possibly corresponds to TRBD1 (6 bases). Trimming took off 4 bases at V and 0 bases at J, with 14 bases between the two ends. CDR1 is SGHKS, CDR2 YYEKEE, per germline (reference sequence). The CDR3 runs 17 residues. CDR3 amino acids: CASSPDSLGSGANVLTF. CDR3 DNA: TGTGCCAGCAGCCCGGACAGCCTTGGCTCTGGGGCCAACGTCCTGACTTTC.

In this sample, this clonotype turned up a few times. V and J are TRBV2 and TRBJ2-6; 11 bases agree with TRBD1. CDR1 is SNHLY and CDR2 is FYNNEI in the germline V gene. V dropped 7 bases and J dropped 0; count of bases not matched to a gene: 2. The CDR3 has 16 amino acids. CDR3 DNA: TGTGCCAGCACGGGACAGGGGGGCTCTGGGGCCAACGTCCTGACTTTC. Encoded protein: CASTGQGGSGANVLTF.

The chain carries TRBV20-1 and TRBJ2-4, with TRBD2 identical over 8 bases. The length of the CDR3 is 13 residues. The trim removed 5 bases at V and 6 bases at J, leaving 6 bases unmatched. Germline V gives CDR1 DFQATT, CDR2 SNEGSKA (reference sequence). The CDR3 is CSADAGGANIQYF. In DNA, the CDR3 is TGCAGTGCTGATGCGGGGGGAGCAAACATTCAGTACTTC.

This clonotype has a count of ten or more. The chain uses TRBV20-1 and TRBJ2-7; TRBD1 aligns across 7 bases. V was clipped by 2 bases and J by 1 base; unmatched bases: 5. The CDR3 is made up of 14 amino acids. Germline CDR1 DFQATT, CDR2 SNEGSKA (reference sequence). CDR3 amino acids: CSARTGDGSYEQYF. The CDR3 DNA follows: TGCAGTGCTAGAACAGGGGATGGATCCTACGAGCAGTACTTC.

With regard to this clonotype: It may be a read error: a sequence one base away is much more abundant. The chain employs TRBV25-1 and TRBJ2-7; no definite D call. This CDR3 comprises 10 residues. V was shortened by 3 bases and J by 5 bases, with 2 bases between the two germline ends. Per the germline V gene, CDR1 is MGHDK and CDR2 is SYGVNS. The CDR3 nucleotides are TGTGCCAGCAGTGACGACGAGCAGTACTTC. Its translation: CASSDDEQYF.

The chain links TRBV3-1 to TRBJ2-6; TRBD2 agrees at 9 bases. Germline V gives CDR1 LGHDT, CDR2 YNNKEL (reference sequence). There are 18 residues in the CDR3. With 6 bases clipped from V and 1 base from J, the junction kept 10 bases outside the gene matches. The CDR3 DNA sequence: TGTGCCAGCAGGCGACGTAGCGGGAGTGGTTCTGGGGCCAACGTCCTGACTTTC. This translates into CASRRRSGSGSGANVLTF.

The chain employs TRBV3-2 and TRBJ2-3; the table's D call, TRBD2, was not checked against the DNA. TRBV3-2 is an annotated pseudogene. The CDR3 has 17 amino acids. CDR3: CAFSLMTSGSRTDTQYF. For the CDR3, the DNA is TGTGCCTTCAGTTTAATGACTAGCGGGAGTCGCACAGATACGCAGTATTTT.

This clonotype was recorded at least ten times. The chain uses TRBV10-2 and TRBJ2-3, with a possible D match to TRBD2 (5 bases). This CDR3 is 14 amino acids long. V lost 6 bases to trimming and J lost 0 bases, with 10 bases between them. Germline CDR1 is WSHSY and CDR2 is SAAADI. The CDR3 nucleotides read TGCGCCAGCAGCTTAACTAGTAGCACAGATACGCAGTATTTT. This encodes CASSLTSSTDTQYF.

CDR3 nucleotide sequence: TGCAGCGTTGAAGCCCCCTCCGGGGAGCTGTTTTTT. Its protein product is CSVEAPSGELFF. The genes are TRBV29-1 and TRBJ2-2, with D unresolved. This CDR3 has 12 residues. The germline V gene has CDR1 SQVTM and CDR2 ANQGSEA. V lost 1 base and J 6 bases, leaving 6 bases between the germline ends.